This T cell receptor beta chain is from a study of blood T cell repertoires in COVID-19. Assay used: immunoSEQ multiplex PCR; TCRdb lists only in-frame clones, some missing. This table holds more than 300,000 clones, around 86% found once. Germline loops: CDR1 MDHEN, CDR2 SYDVKM. With 2 bases removed from V and 4 bases from J, the gap between germline ends came to 8 bases. This CDR3 contains 13 residues. The chain couples TRBV28 to TRBJ1-2, with a weak D call TRBD1 (5 bases). The sequenced material came from peripheral blood. This receptor was taken from a woman between 50 and 59 years old with acute or convalescent COVID-19. The CDR3 spells CASSLPGVYGYTF. DNA for the CDR3: TGTGCCAGCAGTTTACCGGGGGTCTATGGCTACACCTTC.